This TCR beta chain derives from a study of OX40 agonist ivuxolimab in advanced cancers. Study background: Three patients, one with hepatocellular carcinoma and two with cutaneous melanoma, achieved partial responses.

Comment on this clone: The antigen remains unidentified.

Study-level points and caveats: At doses 0.1 to 3.0 mg/kg, CD4+ and CD8+ clones expanded. Certain nonresponding patients likewise had low normalized T-cell clonal expansion.

Sequencing used immunoSEQ multiplex PCR; TCRdb keeps in-frame clones, though not all of them. The repertoire holds some 57,000 clones, about 89% seen once, with 1.1% in the top ten. Germline-derived CDR1 and CDR2 are MNHEY and SVGAGI. The CDR3 covers 16 residues. V trimming: 3 bases; J trimming: 8 bases; junction bases outside the gene matches: 9. The receptor comes from an adult with an advanced solid tumor such as melanoma, head and neck, liver or kidney cancer. The sequencing here drew on CD4+ or CD8+ T cells sorted from blood, taken in a trial of the OX40 agonist ivuxolimab. This chain links TRBV6-5 with TRBJ2-1, with TRBD2 identical over 11 bases. The DNA of the CDR3 is TGTGCCAGCAGTTATACACTAGCGGGAGTTACTGATGAGCAGTTCTTC. Encoded protein: CASSYTLAGVTDEQFF.